The clone carrying this T cell receptor (beta chain) came up many times. CDR3 regions were amplified by Arm-PCR using iRepertoire HTBI primers to build TCR beta libraries. TCRdb re-called the multiplex PCR reads with MiXCR, one entry per CDR3 protein. The sample carries some 370,000 distinct CDR3 sequences, around 11% recorded once. These data originate in a study of regulatory T cells in long-lasting Graves disease. The CDR3 runs 14 residues. J was trimmed by 2 bases and V by 2 bases; bases with no gene match: 3. Germline V gene data show CDR1 as SEHNR and CDR2 as FQNEAQ (reference sequence). Indicated time point: newly diagnosed GD, antithyroid drugs for less than 3 months. RNA extracted from PBMCs served as the sequencing template. The sample was also linked to a second study, of T cells in Graves' hyperthyroidism and ophthalmopathy.

The sequencing here drew on peripheral blood mononuclear cells (PBMCs), taken at new diagnosis, from a patient treated with antithyroid drugs. The TCR was taken from a woman in her late teens or twenties with Graves disease. The chain joins TRBV7-9 to TRBJ2-7, with 7 positions matching TRBD2. The CDR3 is CASSLRGDPYEQYF. The CDR3 coding sequence is TGTGCCAGCAGCTTACGGGGGGACCCCTACGAGCAGTACTTC.